The 24 T cell receptor beta chains listed next were all sequenced from one sample in a study of shared clonotypes between healthy human individuals. The data were produced by immunoSEQ multiplex PCR, yet TCRdb's version contains in-frame clones alone and is incomplete. The sample shows more than 1 million clones, about 84% of them seen only once. The sequenced material came from memory CD4+ T cells from PBMCs. The sample's subset: CD45RA-negative fraction. These receptors all come from a man between 18 and 35 years old in good health. Some clones in this sample may be carry-over from other donors' samples.

J is TRBJ2-6 and V is TRBV27, with a weak D call TRBD1 (5 bases). The CDR3 has 15 amino acids. The V and J ends lost 6 bases and 0 bases respectively, with 9 bases between them. Germline CDR1 reads MNHEY; CDR2 reads SMNVEV (reference sequence). The CDR3 DNA reads TGTGCCAGCAGCTCAGGGTACTCTGGGGCCAACGTCCTGACTTTC. Encoded protein: CASSSGYSGANVLTF.

This clone was observed a single time. This chain uses TRBV7-9 with TRBJ1-4; TRBD1 aligns across 9 bases. The CDR3 has 16 residues. Germline loops: CDR1 SEHNR, CDR2 FQNEAQ (reference sequence). V shed 5 bases and J 6 bases; nucleotides not matched to a gene: 10. CDR3 DNA: TGTGCCAGCAGCGATTTCTCCGGGACAGGGTATGAAAAACTGTTTTTT. Residues: CASSDFSGTGYEKLFF.

The chain carries TRBV7-3 and TRBJ2-1, with 8 bases lining up with TRBD1. Per the germline V gene, CDR1 is SGHTA and CDR2 is FQGTGA. Losses at the gene ends were 2 bases for V and 6 bases for J; bases not matched to a gene: 0. The CDR3 covers 13 residues. For the CDR3, the DNA is TGTGCCAGCAGCTTACAGGGGGCCAATGAGCAGTTCTTC. It codes for CASSLQGANEQFF.

The V and J genes are TRBV19 and TRBJ2-4; no definite D call. The V gene lost 6 bases and the J gene lost 0 bases, with 6 bases spanning the gap. This CDR3 comprises 13 residues. The germline CDR1 and CDR2 sequences are LNHDA and SQIVND (reference sequence). CDR3 sequence reads: CASRGPAKNIQYF. The CDR3 DNA reads as TGTGCCAGTAGGGGTCCAGCCAAAAACATTCAGTACTTC.

V is TRBV28 and J is TRBJ2-7; 7 positions match TRBD1. From germline, CDR1 is MDHEN and CDR2 SYDVKM. Trimming cost V 3 bases and J 2 bases; bases outside gene matches: 4. This CDR3 is 14 amino acids long. The DNA for the CDR3 is TGTGCCAGCAGTTTCACCGGGACAGCCTACGAGCAGTACTTC. Its protein product is CASSFTGTAYEQYF.

This chain uses TRBV30 with TRBJ2-1; D possibly corresponds to TRBD2 (6 bases). The CDR3 consists of 14 residues. Trimming took off 4 bases at V and 11 bases at J, with 21 bases between the two ends. Germline-derived CDR1 and CDR2 are GTSNPN and SVGIG (reference sequence). The CDR3: CAWIPPNLRTKQFF. The CDR3 nucleotides read TGTGCCTGGATCCCTCCCAACTTAAGGACTAAGCAGTTCTTC.

To note about this clone: The sample contains more than one DNA sequence encoding this CDR3. This chain uses TRBV2 with TRBJ2-7; 9 bases match TRBD1. The CDR3 runs to 13 residues. The germline V gene encodes CDR1 SNHLY and CDR2 FYNNEI. J was trimmed by 7 bases and V by 5 bases; bases with no gene match: 6. The CDR3 loop is CASSPQGAREQYF. As DNA, the CDR3 is TGTGCCAGCAGTCCACAGGGGGCGCGAGAGCAGTACTTC.

V and J are TRBV4-1 and TRBJ2-3; TRBD1 aligns across 8 bases. The germline gives CDR1 MGHRA, CDR2 YSYEKL. The length of the CDR3 is 18 residues. The V and J ends lost 0 bases and 2 bases, in that order; junction bases with no gene match: 10. The CDR3 loop reads CASSQDPTRGLSTDTQYF. Here the CDR3 DNA reads TGCGCCAGCAGCCAAGACCCAACCAGGGGGCTTTCCACAGATACGCAGTATTTT.

A remark on this clone: The same CDR3 is also encoded by other DNA sequences in this sample. This chain joins TRBV2 and TRBJ2-7, with D perhaps TRBD1 (5 bases). From germline, CDR1 is SNHLY and CDR2 FYNNEI. V lost 6 bases and J 2 bases, leaving 11 bases between the germline ends. This CDR3 is 13 amino acids long. The CDR3 DNA is TGTGCCAGCAGCGACAGTGGAACCTACGAGCAGTACTTC. This gives the protein CASSDSGTYEQYF.

V usage is TRBV11-3 and J usage is TRBJ2-3; 7 positions agree with TRBD1. V dropped 1 base and J dropped 1; count of bases not matched to a gene: 5. The CDR3 contains 16 residues. Germline V CDR1 and CDR2: SGHNT, YENEEA. Written as DNA, the CDR3 is TGTGCCAGCAGCTTAGGTGACAGGGTGGGCACAGATACGCAGTATTTT. It encodes CASSLGDRVGTDTQYF.

The chain joins TRBV10-3 to TRBJ2-5; D is perhaps TRBD2 (5 bases). Germline loops: CDR1 ENHRY, CDR2 SYGVKD. The CDR3 has 14 residues. Trimming removed 6 bases at V and 4 bases at J, with 15 bases between. The CDR3 here is CAISPDSEGETQYF. In DNA, the CDR3 is TGTGCCATCAGCCCGGACTCCGAGGGAGAGACCCAGTACTTC.

The V gene is TRBV27, the J gene TRBJ2-7, with 7 bases fitting TRBD2. This CDR3 contains 15 residues. Germline values: CDR1 MNHEY, CDR2 SMNVEV (reference sequence). Trimming removed 6 bases from V and 1 base from J; junction bases left unmatched: 9. CDR3 sequence: CASRAFGGGSYEQYF. CDR3 coding DNA: TGTGCCAGCAGGGCATTTGGGGGGGGTTCCTACGAGCAGTACTTC.

V is TRBV5-4 and J is TRBJ2-2, with 7 positions matching TRBD2. V shed 6 bases and J 2 bases; nucleotides not matched to a gene: 7. Per the germline V gene, CDR1 is SGHNT and CDR2 is YYREEE (reference sequence). The CDR3 totals 15 residues. As DNA, the CDR3 is TGTGCCAGCACCCTCAGCGGGGATAACACCGGGGAGCTGTTTTTT. It specifies CASTLSGDNTGELFF.

Of note for this clone: One end of the junction varies from germline; a read error may be responsible. This chain uses TRBV30 with TRBJ1-2; D is uncertain. CDR1 is GTSNPN and CDR2 is SVGIG in the germline V gene (reference sequence). The CDR3 is made up of 13 amino acids. The DNA of the CDR3 is TGTGCCTGGAGTGGCAAGGATCCCTATCGCTACACCTTC. Residues: CAWSGKDPYRYTF.

The chain joins TRBV5-1 to TRBJ2-7; maybe TRBD2 (6 bases). With 4 bases removed from V and 3 bases from J, the gap between germline ends came to 11 bases. Germline assignment: CDR1 SGHRS and CDR2 YFSETQ. This CDR3 comprises 13 residues. The CDR3 loop is CASSRDLVYEQYF. The DNA for the CDR3 is TGCGCCAGCAGCCGGGACTTGGTCTACGAGCAGTACTTC.

This clone was picked up one time. The chain combines TRBV30 with TRBJ2-7; TRBD1 aligns across 9 bases. The CDR3 loop spans 16 amino acids. The germline gives CDR1 GTSNPN, CDR2 SVGIG (reference sequence). Trimming removed 2 bases from V and 5 bases from J; junction bases left unmatched: 13. The CDR3 DNA sequence: TGTGCCTGGAGTACGCGGGGACAGGGAGGTTTCCACGAGCAGTACTTC. This translates into CAWSTRGQGGFHEQYF.

V and J are TRBV9 and TRBJ2-1; D is tentatively TRBD1 or TRBD2 (5 bases each). V shed 3 bases and J shed 10 bases, with 17 bases lying between them. This CDR3 contains 14 residues. Germline V gene lookup returns CDR1 SGDLS and CDR2 YYNGEE. The CDR3 region is CASSATGKSGEQFF. The DNA for the CDR3 is TGTGCCAGCAGCGCAACCGGGAAATCAGGGGAGCAGTTCTTC.

The rearrangement links TRBV12-5 to TRBJ2-7, with D perhaps matching TRBD1 (6 bases). The CDR3 loop spans 14 amino acids. Germline V gene lookup returns CDR1 LGHNT and CDR2 FRNRAP. V lost 9 bases to trimming and J lost 5 bases, with 20 bases between them. This chain's CDR3 is CARALNRVPHEQYF. The CDR3 DNA is TGTGCTAGAGCCCTAAACAGGGTCCCCCACGAGCAGTACTTC.

This chain links TRBV15 with TRBJ1-2, with 8 nucleotides matching TRBD1. Germline V gives CDR1 LNHNV, CDR2 YYDKDF (reference sequence). The CDR3 has 16 residues. The ends lost 5 bases at V and 6 bases at J; junction bases unmatched: 14. CDR3 region: CATSGSRDRRNNGYTF. The CDR3 DNA sequence: TGTGCCACCAGCGGTAGTCGGGACAGGAGAAACAATGGCTACACCTTC.

This chain links TRBV4-1 with TRBJ2-3; D call uncertain. In germline, CDR1 is MGHRA, CDR2 YSYEKL. V lost 3 bases, J lost 1 base, and 5 bases lay in between. CDR3 length equals 13 residues. CDR3 bases: TGCGCCAGCAGCCAGCGCGGCACAGATACGCAGTATTTT. This gives the protein CASSQRGTDTQYF.

For the CDR3, the DNA is TGTGCCAGCAGCCAGCGGGAGGGCCTGTGGGAGACCCAGTACTTC. As protein: CASSQREGLWETQYF. The chain joins TRBV9 to TRBJ2-5; 10 bases map to TRBD2. The junction had 8 bases not matched to a gene; V was cut back by 4 bases and J by 5 bases. This CDR3 region has 15 residues. CDR1 is SGDLS, CDR2 YYNGEE, per germline.

The chain carries TRBV7-2 and TRBJ1-5, with D possibly TRBD1 on 5 matching bases. Germline loops: CDR1 SGHTA, CDR2 FQGNSA. V lost 3 bases and J 3 bases, leaving 12 bases between the germline ends. This CDR3 has 15 amino acids. CDR3 amino acids: CASSLRMGDNQPQHF. CDR3 sequence (DNA): TGTGCCAGCAGCTTGCGTATGGGGGACAATCAGCCCCAGCATTTT.

The chain combines TRBV18 with TRBJ2-2; tentatively, D is TRBD2 (5 bases). The CDR3 runs to 16 residues. Germline CDR1 reads KGHSH; CDR2 reads LQKENI. V was clipped by 6 bases and J by 2 bases, with 16 bases between them. In DNA, the CDR3 is TGTGCCAGCTCCCGGGAAAGCGGAAGAAACACCGGGGAGCTGTTTTTT. Its translation is CASSRESGRNTGELFF.

V gene TRBV5-4 combines with J gene TRBJ2-7; D uncertain. The CDR3 consists of 12 residues. Germline CDR1 SGHNT, CDR2 YYREEE (reference sequence). The V end lost 0 bases, the J end lost 6 bases, and 7 bases lay between the germline ends. The CDR3 reads CASSLAPGEQYF. CDR3 in DNA: TGTGCCAGCAGCTTGGCGCCTGGCGAGCAGTACTTC.